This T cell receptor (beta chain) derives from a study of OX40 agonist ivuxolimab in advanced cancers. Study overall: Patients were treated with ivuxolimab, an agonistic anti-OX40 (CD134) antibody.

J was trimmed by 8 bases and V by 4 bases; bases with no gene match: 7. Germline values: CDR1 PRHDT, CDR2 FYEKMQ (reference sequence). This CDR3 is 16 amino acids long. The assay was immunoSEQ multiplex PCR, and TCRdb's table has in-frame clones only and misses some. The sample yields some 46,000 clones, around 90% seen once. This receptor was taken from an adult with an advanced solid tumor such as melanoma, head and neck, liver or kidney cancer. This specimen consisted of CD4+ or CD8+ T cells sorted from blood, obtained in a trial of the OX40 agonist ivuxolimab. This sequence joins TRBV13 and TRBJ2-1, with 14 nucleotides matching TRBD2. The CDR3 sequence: CASSSQEGLAGDEQFF. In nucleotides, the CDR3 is TGTGCCAGCAGCTCCCAAGAGGGACTAGCGGGAGATGAGCAGTTCTTC.